These 19 T cell receptor beta chains originate from one sample sequenced in a study of blood T cell repertoires in COVID-19. Clones were sequenced by immunoSEQ multiplex PCR, and TCRdb holds only the in-frame ones, with some missing. The data contain about 350,000 clones, around 87% of them singletons. The sequencing sample was made of peripheral blood. The receptors originated from a woman between 50 and 59 years old with COVID-19, enrolled during active disease.

Concerning this clone: At one end, the junction sequence differs from germline, possibly due to a read error. V and J are TRBV7-2 and TRBJ1-1; D uncertain. The V gene's germline CDR1 is SGHTA and CDR2 FQGNSA. This CDR3 region has 13 residues. DNA of the CDR3: TGTGCCAGCAGCCCCCGGACTACGACTGGAGCTTTCTTT. It translates to CASSPRTTTGAFF.

The chain is built from TRBV20-1 and TRBJ2-5, with TRBD2 matching 8 bases. The CDR3 runs to 15 residues. CDR1 is DFQATT, CDR2 SNEGSKA, per germline (reference sequence). With 3 bases clipped from V and 1 base from J, the junction kept 7 bases outside the gene matches. The CDR3 sequence: CSASFGAGAQETQYF. The CDR3, as DNA: TGCAGTGCTAGTTTTGGAGCGGGGGCCCAAGAGACCCAGTACTTC.

The CDR3 DNA is TGTGCCACCAGTGATTTCGGGGGGCAAACCGGGGAGCTGTTTTTT. Protein sequence: CATSDFGGQTGELFF. The chain has TRBV24-1 and TRBJ2-2, with D tentatively TRBD2 (7 bases). This CDR3 has 15 amino acids. The V gene's germline CDR1 is KGHDR and CDR2 SFDVKD. The ends were cut back, 1 base at V and 5 bases at J, with 10 bases in the middle.

This chain links TRBV19 with TRBJ1-1, with a weak D call TRBD1 (6 bases). Germline lookup yields CDR1 LNHDA and CDR2 SQIVND (reference sequence). The CDR3 is 15 amino acids. V was trimmed by 3 bases and J by 0 bases, leaving 11 bases between them. The DNA of the CDR3 is TGTGCCAGTAGTATTGGTACAGGGATGAACACTGAAGCTTTCTTT. It specifies CASSIGTGMNTEAFF.

The chain is built from TRBV5-1 and TRBJ2-3; TRBD2 agrees at 8 bases. In germline, CDR1 is SGHRS, CDR2 YFSETQ. The junction had 9 bases not matched to a gene; V was cut back by 7 bases and J by 2 bases. CDR3 length equals 15 residues. CDR3 nucleotides: TGCGCCAGCGCCCCGGGACTAGTTGACACAGATACGCAGTATTTT. Its translation is CASAPGLVDTDTQYF.

The rearrangement joins TRBV5-8 to TRBJ1-1, with 7 bases lining up with TRBD1. Germline values: CDR1 SGHTS, CDR2 YDEGEE. This CDR3 contains 14 residues. Trimming cost V 3 bases and J 4 bases; bases outside gene matches: 6. For the CDR3, the DNA is TGTGCCAGCAGCTCTCCCAGGGGGGTCACTGAAGCTTTCTTT. This translates into CASSSPRGVTEAFF.

This clone is a singleton in its sample. The V and J genes are TRBV5-4 and TRBJ1-2, with TRBD1 matching 7 bases. CDR3 size: 16 residues. The junction had 13 bases not matched to a gene; V was cut back by 5 bases and J by 3 bases. The germline CDR1 and CDR2 sequences are SGHNT and YYREEE (reference sequence). The CDR3 spells CASSLVSRRGYYGYTF. DNA of the CDR3: TGTGCCAGCAGTCTTGTATCCCGCAGGGGGTACTATGGCTACACCTTC.

The genes are TRBV9 and TRBJ2-2; D is possibly TRBD1 (5 bases). This CDR3 comprises 18 residues. V shed 4 bases and J shed 10 bases, with 29 bases lying between them. Germline CDR1 is SGDLS and CDR2 is YYNGEE. The CDR3 region has the DNA TGTGCCAGCAGCCTTTTCCAAGGGGCCTCAGCGTCGGGTGAGGAGCTGTTTTTT. Its protein is CASSLFQGASASGEELFF.

This clone showed up just once. The V call is TRBV21-1, the J call TRBJ1-5; the DNA was not used to check the table's D call, TRBD1. TRBV21-1 constitutes a pseudogene. The CDR3 is 19 residues long. CDR3 region: CASSKVTGTASGSNQPQHF. The CDR3 DNA is TGTGCCAGCAGCAAAGTCACAGGGACCGCCAGTGGCAGCAATCAGCCCCAGCATTTT.

This chain joins TRBV28 and TRBJ2-1; 9 positions match TRBD2. Germline CDR1 and CDR2: MDHEN and SYDVKM. This CDR3 has 14 amino acids. Trimming at V came to 4 bases and at J to 7 bases, leaving 5 bases not matched to a gene. CDR3 nucleotide sequence: TGTGCCAGCAGTTGGCGGGAGGGCCTAAATGAGCAGTTCTTC. Its translation: CASSWREGLNEQFF.

The rearrangement joins TRBV5-5 to TRBJ2-7; 10 nucleotides align to TRBD1. The CDR3 length is 15 residues. J lost 5 bases, V lost 4 bases, and 9 bases had no gene match. The germline V gene has CDR1 SGHKS and CDR2 YYEKEE (reference sequence). CDR3 sequence (DNA): TGTGCCAGCAGCGCGGGACAGGGGATTCTGAACGAGCAGTACTTC. Its protein is CASSAGQGILNEQYF.

The chain joins TRBV19 to TRBJ2-3; D is possibly TRBD2 (5 bases). V lost 9 bases and J 3 bases, leaving 13 bases between the germline ends. The CDR3 extends over 13 amino acids. Germline V gene data show CDR1 as LNHDA and CDR2 as SQIVND (reference sequence). The CDR3 reads CASRGPLTDTQYF. The DNA of the CDR3 is TGTGCCAGCCGAGGGCCCTTAACAGATACGCAGTATTTT. The variable domain in full, with the rest retrieved from reference TRBV19 and TRBJ2-3, is DGGITQSPKYLFRKEGQNVTLSCEQNLNHDAMYWYRQDPGQGLRLIYYSQIVNDFQKGDIAEGYSVSREKKESFPLTVTSAQKNPTAFYLCASRGPLTDTQYFGPGTRLTVL.

The chain carries TRBV7-9 and TRBJ2-3, with 10 positions matching TRBD2. In germline, CDR1 is SEHNR, CDR2 FQNEAQ (reference sequence). The V segment lost 5 bases and the J segment 0 bases; nucleotides outside the gene matches: 5. The CDR3 is 16 amino acids. The CDR3 DNA reads TGTGCCAGCAGCAAGACTAGCGGGTCTAGCACAGATACGCAGTATTTT. Amino acid sequence: CASSKTSGSSTDTQYF.

Here the CDR3 reads CAFREQNQPQHF. As DNA, the CDR3 is TGTGCCTTCCGGGAACAAAATCAGCCCCAGCATTTT. The chain employs TRBV30 and TRBJ1-5, with no clear D. Germline-derived CDR1 and CDR2 are GTSNPN and SVGIG (reference sequence). V was cut by 7 bases and J by 4 bases, with 11 bases left in between. The CDR3 contains 12 residues.

A single count supports this clone. The chain has TRBV24-1 and TRBJ1-5; a possible D gene is TRBD1 (5 bases). Germline CDR1 KGHDR, CDR2 SFDVKD. The germline V and J ends were trimmed by 9 bases and 0 bases, with 14 bases remaining between them. The CDR3 sequence is 15 residues long. The DNA of the CDR3 is TGTGCCACCCAGGAAGGACAATATAGCAATCAGCCCCAGCATTTT. Residues: CATQEGQYSNQPQHF.

This rearrangement joins TRBV5-1 to TRBJ1-2; a possible D gene is TRBD1 (6 bases). This CDR3 region has 14 residues. V lost 5 bases and J 5 bases, leaving 16 bases between the germline ends. Germline loops: CDR1 SGHRS, CDR2 YFSETQ. CDR3 sequence reads: CASSPAGERYGYTF. The CDR3 DNA reads TGCGCCAGCAGTCCCGCAGGGGAACGATATGGCTACACCTTC.

This rearrangement joins TRBV5-4 to TRBJ1-5; the D gene is possibly TRBD1 (6 bases). The length of the CDR3 is 13 residues. Germline V gives CDR1 SGHNT, CDR2 YYREEE (reference sequence). Trimming pared 0 bases from V and 9 bases from J, leaving 10 bases between. The CDR3 spells CASSLDRVSPQHF. The CDR3 DNA reads as TGTGCCAGCAGCTTGGACAGGGTATCGCCCCAGCATTTT.

The genes are TRBV4-2 and TRBJ2-7; 9 bases are a match to TRBD2. The CDR3 is made up of 17 amino acids. J gave up 0 bases and V 0 bases, and 6 bases lay outside the gene matches. Germline CDR1 and CDR2: LGHNA and YNFKEQ. The CDR3 sequence is CASSQELLAGTSYEQYF. As DNA, the CDR3 is TGTGCCAGCAGCCAAGAATTGCTAGCGGGAACCTCCTACGAGCAGTACTTC.

The chain has TRBV5-6 and TRBJ1-2; 8 nucleotides align to TRBD1. After removal of 1 base from V and 7 bases from J, the junction contained 12 bases not matched to a gene. Germline CDR1 is SGHDT and CDR2 is YYEEEE. The CDR3 consists of 16 residues. CDR3: CASSLLDRGQRFGYTF. DNA of the CDR3: TGTGCCAGCAGCTTGCTCGACAGGGGTCAGCGGTTTGGCTACACCTTC.